The clone carrying this TCR beta chain has only one observation. The antigen remains undetermined. TCRdb's table, derived via immunoSEQ multiplex PCR, lists solely in-frame clones and lacks some. Counted here are some 86,000 clones, roughly 84% occurring once; the ten biggest clones make up less than 4.5%. The record originates from a study of OX40 agonist ivuxolimab in advanced cancers. For the study at large: Dose-escalation subjects each had hepatocellular carcinoma, melanoma, renal cell or head and neck cancer.

Patients who had autoimmune disease history or got systemic immunosuppression were left out. The V gene lost 7 bases and the J gene lost 4 bases, with 14 bases spanning the gap. Germline-derived CDR1 and CDR2 are SGHNT and YYREEE (reference sequence). This CDR3 has 13 residues. General study points: Some nonresponders also had low normalized T-cell clonal expansion. Averaging showed that CD8+ T cells had more expanded clones than CD4+ did.

The specimen comprised CD4+ or CD8+ T cells sorted from blood, sampled in a trial of the OX40 agonist ivuxolimab. This clonotype was sampled from an adult with an advanced solid tumor such as melanoma, head and neck, liver or kidney cancer. The V call is TRBV5-4, the J call TRBJ1-1, with no clear D. CDR3 in DNA: TGTGCCAGCTTTGCCGAATTGAGCACTGAAGCTTTCTTT. Translated, it gives CASFAELSTEAFF.